Following are 30 T cell receptor beta chains from one sample sequenced in a study of cytomegalovirus exposure and HLA in healthy donors (TCRdb year 2017). The receptor library was made with the immunoSEQ multiplex PCR assay. Imported from immuneACCESS, the table was reduced by TCRdb to in-frame sequences with V and J called. These copies leave out some clones; in studies compared against another copy, an unresolved V gene accounts for under half, and the cause of the remainder is not known. A total of approximately 76,000 clones appear in this sample, roughly 95% of them only once. The biggest ten clones account for more than 3% of the sample. Sequencing input: PBMCs. The receptors shown here come from a woman under 30 in good health and CMV-seropositive.

This chain joins TRBV6-5 and TRBJ2-5, with TRBD2 matching 8 bases. CDR1 and CDR2 from the germline V gene are MNHEY and SVGAGI. V shed 0 bases and J 7 bases; nucleotides not matched to a gene: 7. The CDR3 length is 15 residues. CDR3 region: CASSYSRAAGGTQYF. CDR3 coding DNA: TGTGCCAGCAGTTACTCGCGCGCCGCGGGGGGGACCCAGTACTTC.

The chain uses TRBV7-9 and TRBJ2-7, with a possible D match to TRBD1 (5 bases). V lost 4 bases and J lost 2, with 9 bases in between. This CDR3 has 13 amino acids. Germline lookup yields CDR1 SEHNR and CDR2 FQNEAQ (reference sequence). The CDR3 DNA reads as TGTGCCAGCAGCTCTGACAGACCCTACGAGCAGTACTTC. The encoded protein is CASSSDRPYEQYF.

The chain recombines TRBV2 with TRBJ2-5; 8 nucleotides agree with TRBD1. CDR3 length equals 13 residues. Germline-derived CDR1 and CDR2 are SNHLY and FYNNEI. V was clipped by 10 bases and J by 4 bases; unmatched bases: 8. Here the CDR3 reads CAIKQGDRETQYF. The CDR3 coding sequence is TGTGCCATAAAACAGGGGGATCGAGAGACCCAGTACTTC.

The chain recombines TRBV30 with TRBJ2-1; 9 nucleotides line up with TRBD1. There are 14 residues in the CDR3. Germline values: CDR1 GTSNPN, CDR2 SVGIG (reference sequence). V lost 5 bases to trimming and J lost 6 bases; unmatched junction nucleotides: 8. In DNA form, the CDR3 reads TGTGCCTGGTCTACAGGGGGCGCTGGCAATGAGCAGTTCTTC. It encodes CAWSTGGAGNEQFF.

The chain carries TRBV19 and TRBJ1-2; 8 nucleotides match TRBD1. V shed 7 bases, J shed 6 bases, and the junction held 10 bases outside the gene matches. The CDR3 sequence is 14 residues long. The germline V gene encodes CDR1 LNHDA and CDR2 SQIVND (reference sequence). As DNA, the CDR3 is TGTGCCAGTACCTTGGACAGGGTTATGGATGGCTACACCTTC. It codes for CASTLDRVMDGYTF.

The chain combines TRBV9 with TRBJ2-5; 7 bases match TRBD2. V shed 3 bases, J shed 4 bases, and the junction held 12 bases outside the gene matches. Germline CDR1 is SGDLS and CDR2 is YYNGEE. The CDR3 is made up of 16 amino acids. In DNA, the CDR3 is TGTGCCAGCAGCGCAGACCCGGGGGGTAGAGGAGAGACCCAGTACTTC. This translates into CASSADPGGRGETQYF.

This chain uses TRBV28 with TRBJ2-3, with 10 bases lining up with TRBD2. This CDR3 comprises 15 residues. Trimming at V came to 5 bases and at J to 4 bases, leaving 6 bases not matched to a gene. CDR1 and CDR2 from the germline V gene are MDHEN and SYDVKM. The CDR3 nucleotides read TGTGCCAGCAGTCGTAGCGGGAGGAGATCAGATACGCAGTATTTT. Translated, it gives CASSRSGRRSDTQYF.

This CDR3 reads CASTQLAYADTQYF. In DNA form, the CDR3 reads TGTGCCAGCACCCAATTGGCTTACGCAGATACGCAGTATTTT. The chain uses TRBV5-6 and TRBJ2-3; D uncertain. Germline V gene sequence: CDR1 SGHDT, CDR2 YYEEEE. Between the trimmed V and J ends, which lost 6 bases and 4 bases, there was a span of 15 bases. The CDR3 extends over 14 amino acids.

This chain uses TRBV27 with TRBJ1-5; 9 bases are shared with TRBD1. Germline assignment: CDR1 MNHEY and CDR2 SMNVEV (reference sequence). The CDR3 has 16 amino acids. Trimming cost V 6 bases and J 6 bases; bases outside gene matches: 12. The CDR3 region has the DNA TGTGCCAGCAGCCCCACGGGACAGGGAAGGGCTCAGCCCCAGCATTTT. Protein product: CASSPTGQGRAQPQHF.

The rearrangement uses TRBV4-1 and TRBJ2-1; 7 bases fit TRBD1. Trimming took 4 bases from V and 7 from J; bases not matched to a gene: 4. Per the germline V gene, CDR1 is MGHRA and CDR2 is YSYEKL. This CDR3 spans 13 amino acids. CDR3 in amino acids: CASSPTGVNEQFF. CDR3 in DNA: TGCGCCAGCAGCCCCACAGGGGTAAATGAGCAGTTCTTC.

The chain employs TRBV28 and TRBJ2-3, with 8 bases fitting TRBD2. V trimming: 6 bases; J trimming: 2 bases; junction bases outside the gene matches: 7. Germline V CDR1 and CDR2: MDHEN, SYDVKM. The CDR3 runs 15 residues. The CDR3 nucleotides read TGTGCCAGCAGCCAGCGGGAGTCCCACACAGATACGCAGTATTTT. Its protein is CASSQRESHTDTQYF.

This clone was found once. The chain links TRBV28 to TRBJ2-5, with D tentatively TRBD2 (6 bases). V was cut by 3 bases and J by 5 bases, with 16 bases left in between. Germline lookup yields CDR1 MDHEN and CDR2 SYDVKM. This CDR3 region has 15 residues. The CDR3 here is CASSFGEVEGETQYF. The CDR3 DNA is TGTGCCAGCAGTTTCGGGGAGGTTGAGGGCGAGACCCAGTACTTC.

The chain couples TRBV27 to TRBJ2-1, with 9 bases identical to TRBD2. CDR1 and CDR2 from the germline V gene are MNHEY and SMNVEV (reference sequence). This CDR3 region has 15 residues. V trimming: 0 bases; J trimming: 8 bases; junction bases outside the gene matches: 5. The CDR3 coding sequence is TGTGCCAGCAGTTTATCTGGCGGGAGGGTCGATGAGCAGTTCTTC. Translated, it gives CASSLSGGRVDEQFF.

The chain carries TRBV6-6 and TRBJ2-1; TRBD2 matches at 12 bases. The CDR3 has 15 amino acids. V gave up 6 bases and J gave up 7 bases; unmatched junction bases: 7. CDR1 is MNHNY and CDR2 is SVGAGI in the germline V gene (reference sequence). The CDR3 here is CASSASGGARNEQFF. As DNA, the CDR3 is TGTGCCAGCAGCGCTAGCGGGGGGGCTAGGAATGAGCAGTTCTTC.

The V gene is TRBV29-1, the J gene TRBJ1-5; D remains ambiguous. The CDR3 runs 14 residues. CDR1 is SQVTM, CDR2 ANQGSEA, per germline. The V end lost 3 bases, the J end lost 1 base, and 10 bases lay between the germline ends. DNA of the CDR3: TGCAGCGTTGAGACCGGGGAGAGCAATCAGCCCCAGCATTTT. It specifies CSVETGESNQPQHF.

The rearrangement uses TRBV20-1 and TRBJ2-3, with D hard to call. This CDR3 is built from 11 residues. The V end was cut by 8 bases, the J end by 3 bases, with 9 bases between. From germline, CDR1 is DFQATT and CDR2 SNEGSKA (reference sequence). The CDR3 nucleotides read TGCAGTAGACTGAGGACAGATACGCAGTATTTT. This gives the protein CSRLRTDTQYF.

This chain connects TRBV5-4 to TRBJ1-4; possibly TRBD1 for D (6 bases). Between the trimmed V and J ends, which lost 4 bases and 4 bases, there was a span of 20 bases. CDR1 and CDR2 (germline): SGHNT, YYREEE (reference sequence). The CDR3 has 17 residues. The CDR3 sequence: CASSHEAPGTNNEKLFF. DNA of the CDR3: TGTGCCAGCAGCCACGAGGCCCCCGGGACAAATAATGAAAAACTGTTTTTT.

The V call is TRBV2, the J call TRBJ1-3; 9 bases fit TRBD1. CDR3 size: 14 residues. Germline CDR1 reads SNHLY; CDR2 reads FYNNEI. The junction had 1 base not matched to a gene; V was cut back by 5 bases and J by 2 bases. The CDR3, as DNA: TGTGCCAGCAGTTGGGACAGGGCTGGAAACACCATATATTTT. Protein: CASSWDRAGNTIYF.

V and J are TRBV27 and TRBJ2-7; perhaps TRBD1 as D (5 bases). V lost 2 bases, J lost 0 bases, and 8 bases lay in between. The CDR3 runs 14 residues. The V gene's germline CDR1 is MNHEY and CDR2 SMNVEV (reference sequence). CDR3 protein: CASSLGASSYEQYF. The CDR3 DNA reads as TGTGCCAGCAGTTTAGGGGCCTCCTCCTACGAGCAGTACTTC.

The J gene is TRBJ2-1, the V gene TRBV4-2, with 8 nucleotides matching TRBD2. Germline trimming cut 4 bases from V and 0 bases from J; bases unmatched to any gene: 11. The V gene's germline CDR1 is LGHNA and CDR2 YNFKEQ. The CDR3 totals 18 residues. In nucleotides, the CDR3 is TGTGCCAGCAGCCCCGGTCTTAGCGGGGTTAGCTCCTACAATGAGCAGTTCTTC. Translating gives CASSPGLSGVSSYNEQFF.

This chain joins TRBV5-1 and TRBJ2-1; 9 bases are a match to TRBD1. Germline V gene sequence: CDR1 SGHRS, CDR2 YFSETQ. The CDR3 consists of 15 residues. After removal of 4 bases from V and 6 bases from J, the junction contained 8 bases not matched to a gene. The CDR3 DNA sequence: TGCGCCAGCAGCAGGACAGGGGACCGACCCAATGAGCAGTTCTTC. It translates to CASSRTGDRPNEQFF.

This chain links TRBV28 with TRBJ2-1; 8 bases map to TRBD2. The CDR3 has 16 amino acids. Looked up from germline, CDR1 is MDHEN and CDR2 is SYDVKM. V was pared by 3 bases and J by 4 bases, with 8 bases of the junction left unmatched. CDR3 sequence reads: CASSFFWREAYNEQFF. Here the CDR3 DNA reads TGTGCCAGCAGTTTTTTCTGGCGGGAGGCTTACAATGAGCAGTTCTTC.

The gene calls are TRBV2 and TRBJ1-2; 10 nucleotides agree with TRBD1. Per germline, CDR1 SNHLY and CDR2 FYNNEI. The CDR3 is made up of 17 amino acids. V lost 4 bases and J lost 8; bases outside the gene matches: 16. DNA of the CDR3: TGTGCCAGCAGTGTCGCAGGACAGGGGGGCCTCTCGGCAGGCTACACCTTC. Translating it yields CASSVAGQGGLSAGYTF.

The chain couples TRBV5-5 to TRBJ1-1; a possible D gene is TRBD1 (5 bases). Germline loops: CDR1 SGHKS, CDR2 YYEKEE (reference sequence). Trimming shortened V by 0 bases and J by 1 base, and 7 bases separated the two germline ends. This CDR3 contains 14 residues. The chain's CDR3 is CASSLVGGNTEAFF. For the CDR3, the DNA is TGTGCCAGCAGCTTGGTCGGGGGGAACACTGAAGCTTTCTTT.

The chain has TRBV29-1 and TRBJ2-7, with 7 bases aligning to TRBD1. Germline V CDR1 and CDR2: SQVTM, ANQGSEA. V was clipped by 6 bases and J by 5 bases; unmatched bases: 4. The CDR3 is 11 residues long. The CDR3, as DNA: TGCAGCGTGGGACAGCTAGACGAGCAGTACTTC. Protein: CSVGQLDEQYF.

The chain links TRBV2 to TRBJ2-7; 7 bases align to TRBD1. Germline V lookup: CDR1 SNHLY, CDR2 FYNNEI. Losses at the gene ends were 4 bases for V and 5 bases for J; bases not matched to a gene: 5. The CDR3 consists of 13 residues. CDR3 coding DNA: TGTGCCAGCAGTGCACAGGGGATGGACGAGCAGTACTTC. Translated, it gives CASSAQGMDEQYF. Combining the CDR3 with reference TRBV2 and TRBJ2-7 gives the whole variable domain EPEVTQTPSHQVTQMGQEVILRCVPISNHLYFYWYRQILGQKVEFLVSFYNNEISEKSEIFDDQFSVERPDGSNFTLKIRSTKLEDSAMYFCASSAQGMDEQYFGPGTRLTVT.

The rearrangement uses TRBV11-2 and TRBJ2-3, with 12 positions matching TRBD2. Trimming took 1 base from V and 2 from J; bases not matched to a gene: 4. The length of the CDR3 is 17 residues. Germline CDR1 SGHAT, CDR2 FQNNGV. The DNA for the CDR3 is TGTGCCAGCAGCTTAGTAGGGACTAGCGGGTCCACAGATACGCAGTATTTT. This translates into CASSLVGTSGSTDTQYF.

This chain uses TRBV9 with TRBJ1-1; unclear D gene. There are 16 residues in the CDR3. V was pared by 0 bases and J by 1 base, with 13 bases between. Germline loops: CDR1 SGDLS, CDR2 YYNGEE. CDR3 in DNA: TGTGCCAGCAGCGTAGGGCCCAGGATAACGAACACTGAAGCTTTCTTT. This encodes CASSVGPRITNTEAFF. Variable domain in full (rest from reference TRBV9 and TRBJ1-1): DSGVTQTPKHLITATGQRVTLRCSPRSGDLSVYWYQQSLDQGLQFLIQYYNGEERAKGNILERFSAQQFPDLHSELNLSSLELGDSALYFCASSVGPRITNTEAFFGQGTRLTVV.

This clone was detected once. This rearrangement joins TRBV4-3 to TRBJ1-2; a weak D match, TRBD1 (5 bases). Trimming took 8 bases from V and 7 from J, leaving 11 bases between them. The germline V gene has CDR1 LGHNA and CDR2 YSLEER. The CDR3 consists of 11 residues. CDR3 sequence reads: CASRGVGGYTF. CDR3 sequence (DNA): TGCGCCAGCCGGGGGGTGGGTGGCTACACCTTC.

V and J are TRBV19 and TRBJ1-1; weak D call: TRBD1 (6 bases). The CDR3 consists of 14 residues. V shed 4 bases and J shed 2 bases, with 11 bases lying between them. The germline gives CDR1 LNHDA, CDR2 SQIVND (reference sequence). The CDR3, as DNA: TGTGCCAGTAGTACTACAGGGCTAAACACTGAAGCTTTCTTT. Translated, it gives CASSTTGLNTEAFF. Drawing the rest from reference TRBV19 and TRBJ1-1, the complete variable domain is DGGITQSPKYLFRKEGQNVTLSCEQNLNHDAMYWYRQDPGQGLRLIYYSQIVNDFQKGDIAEGYSVSREKKESFPLTVTSAQKNPTAFYLCASSTTGLNTEAFFGQGTRLTVV.